This entry is about one T cell receptor beta chain. There are a few counts of this clonotype. Its specific antigen is unknown. The input lacks base qualities; no much larger clone sits a single base away. Spanning cysteine to phenylalanine, the CDR3 consists of 15 amino acids. Here the CDR3 DNA is all that survives: 45 bases in frame from base 1. V is reduced by 1 base and J by 5 bases, leaving a spacing of 14 bases between them. CDR1 and CDR2 (SGHTA, FQGNSA) derive from the germline V gene. This entry is derived from a study of T cell repertoires in cytomegalovirus infection (dated by TCRdb to the late 2010s). At the level of the whole study: The peptide stimulations were aimed at well-studied HLA-B-restricted epitopes as well as recently identified HLA-C-restricted CMV epitopes, whose presentation resists viral immunomodulation. The HLA type of each donor mattered for the analysis, because public TCR beta signatures pointed to carriage of CMV infection along with the matching HLA type. Findings and caveats that apply to the study as a whole: In the ex vivo response, HLA-C-restricted CMV-specific TCR beta clonotypes were dominant, and in two of eight donors the single most frequent clonotype came from this HLA-C-restricted group. In both this cohort and an independent roughly 350-donor cohort, the cumulative frequency of public TCR beta family members distinguished carriers of CMV infection plus the relevant HLA type.

The treatment or condition label for this specimen denotes: in vitro stimulation with specific CMV peptide epitopes to enrich CMV-specific T cells. Sequencing was performed on an Illumina HiSeq 1500. The raw public data were reprocessed by TCRdb itself: fastp quality trimming at Q25, MiXCR clonotype calling, in-frame beta chains only. Entries that share a CDR3 protein sequence are merged under the most common genes and DNA. The sample data list hundreds of thousands of distinct CDR3 sequences, and about 30% of these were observed just once. The top ten constitute 15% to 20% of the sample. The chain links TRBV7-2 with TRBJ2-5, with a tentative D call of TRBD1 or TRBD2, each matching 5 bases. Sample: cultured PBMCs, taken from culture after CMV antigen stimulation. The receptor's source is a human donor in good health (CMV status not recorded). Some clones in this sample may be carry-over from other donors' samples. Read as DNA, the sequence is TGTGCCAGCAGCTTAGGAGGGGCCAAGAAGGAGACCCAGTACTTC. It specifies CASSLGGAKKETQYF.